The rows below give T cell receptor beta chains drawn from one sample of a study of siplizumab effects on memory and regulatory T cells. Method: immunoSEQ multiplex PCR; TCRdb's copy keeps in-frame clones and lacks some. The sample carries 50,000 to 70,000 clones, roughly 96% recorded once. The sequencing sample was made of naive CD8+ T cells sorted from blood. These receptors came from a human donor in good health. Each CDR3 is given with its conserved first and last residue. D genes are given only for firm matches. Clone sizes are given selectively: once, few, many, or a class where the clone is expanded.

abundance	v_gene	j_gene	d_gene	CDR3nt	CDR3aa
once	TRBV13	TRBJ2-3	TRBD2	TGTGCCAGCAGCTTAGGCCGGTCTAGCGGGGGGGCAATAGATACGCAGTATTTT	CASSLGRSSGGAIDTQYF
.	TRBV2	TRBJ1-1	.	TGTGCCAGCACTGTCGGGTTCGTCACTGAAGCTTTCTTT	CASTVGFVTEAFF
.	TRBV4-1	TRBJ1-3	.	TGCGCCAGCAGCGGTTCACAGGGCGGGGGCTCTGGAAACACCATATATTTT	CASSGSQGGGSGNTIYF
once	TRBV4-1	TRBJ2-7	TRBD1	TGCGCCAGCAGCCCCGGGACAGGGAACTACGAGCAGTACTTC	CASSPGTGNYEQYF
.	TRBV6-5	TRBJ1-1	.	TGTGCCAGCAGTTACCTCCCGGGGGGTGACACTGAAGCTTTCTTT	CASSYLPGGDTEAFF
.	TRBV27	TRBJ2-3	.	TGTGCCAGCAGTTTAACAGGTCCAGATACGCAGTATTTT	CASSLTGPDTQYF
.	TRBV9	TRBJ1-2	.	TGTGCCAGCAGCGTCGTGGGCTATGGCTACACCTTC	CASSVVGYGYTF
.	TRBV12-5	TRBJ1-2	TRBD1	TGTGCTAGTGGTTCAAATGTCCTGGAGGGGGCTGGCTACACCTTC	CASGSNVLEGAGYTF
.	TRBV13	TRBJ2-7	TRBD1	TGTGCCAGCAGTCTTAGCGGACAGGGCGTCTACGAGCAGTACTTC	CASSLSGQGVYEQYF
.	TRBV12-5	TRBJ2-1	.	TGTGCTAGTGGTTTGGGCGGGAACCCCTACAATGAGCAGTTCTTC	CASGLGGNPYNEQFF
.	TRBV28	TRBJ1-6	.	TGTGCCAGCAGTCCCCTCCCAGGATCTTTAGGGTCACCCCTCCACTTT	CASSPLPGSLGSPLHF
.	TRBV2	TRBJ2-2	.	TGTGCCAGCAGTGAAGTCGCAAACACCGGGGAGCTGTTTTTT	CASSEVANTGELFF
.	TRBV9	TRBJ2-5	TRBD2	TGTGCCAGCAGCGGGGTAGACCGTGGGGGACTAGCGGGAGGGACCCAGTACTTC	CASSGVDRGGLAGGTQYF
.	TRBV6-6	TRBJ2-3	.	TGTGCCAGCAGTCAGGGGCAGAGCACAGATACGCAGTATTTT	CASSQGQSTDTQYF
once	TRBV6-6	TRBJ2-3	.	TGTGCCAGCAGCCCTAGGCCCGGCACAGATACGCAGTATTTT	CASSPRPGTDTQYF
.	TRBV6-5	TRBJ1-2	.	TGTGCCAGCGCCTTGACAGGTGGGGGGCGAGGTGGCTACACCTTC	CASALTGGGRGGYTF
.	TRBV27	TRBJ1-5	.	TGTGCCAGCAGTTTGGGAGGAACTACCAATCAGCCCCAGCATTTT	CASSLGGTTNQPQHF
.	TRBV5-6	TRBJ1-1	.	TGTGCCAGCAGTCCCGGACCGGCGAACACTGAAGCTTTCTTT	CASSPGPANTEAFF
.	TRBV7-6	TRBJ2-2	.	TGTGCCAGCAGCTTGTGGGGCCCTGGCGGGGAGCTGTTTTTT	CASSLWGPGGELFF
.	TRBV19	TRBJ2-1	.	TGTGCCAGTAGTCCGACGGGGGGCGGCATAAATGAGCAGTTCTTC	CASSPTGGGINEQFF
.	TRBV11-3	TRBJ1-2	.	TGTGCCAGCAGCGCGGACGGAGGCTCCGGGTATGGCTACACCTTC	CASSADGGSGYGYTF
.	TRBV27	TRBJ2-5	.	TGTGCCAGCAGTTTAGACGCCGGGGGAGAGACCCAGTACTTC	CASSLDAGGETQYF
.	TRBV11-3	TRBJ2-7	.	TGTGCCAGCAGCCGGGGGACCCTCGGGGACGAGCAGTACTTC	CASSRGTLGDEQYF
.	TRBV6-6	TRBJ2-5	.	TGTGCCAGCAGTTACGGGGAGCTCGCCCAAGAGACCCAGTACTTC	CASSYGELAQETQYF
.	TRBV27	TRBJ1-4	.	TGTGCCAGCAGTTTACGGACAGATAATGAAAAACTGTTTTTT	CASSLRTDNEKLFF
.	TRBV15	TRBJ2-7	.	TGTGCCACCAGCAGGGGGGGATCCTACGAGCAGTACTTC	CATSRGGSYEQYF
.	TRBV9	TRBJ1-1	.	TGTGCCAGCAGCACAGGGATCCAAGGATGGGCTTTCTTT	CASSTGIQGWAFF
.	TRBV21-1	TRBJ2-1	.	TGTGCCAGCAGCAAAGTCGGGTTTGAGCAGTTCTTC	CASSKVGFEQFF
.	TRBV14	TRBJ2-7	TRBD2	TGTGCCAGCAGCCAGTCGGGGGGTGGCGAGCAGTACTTC	CASSQSGGGEQYF
.	TRBV27	TRBJ1-2	.	TGTGCCACCTCTGCGTTACGGCAGGTAGCTAACTATGGCTACACCTTC	CATSALRQVANYGYTF
.	TRBV15	TRBJ1-5	.	TGTGCCACCAGCAGAGCAGGGAACAATCAGCCCCAGCATTTT	CATSRAGNNQPQHF
.	TRBV6-5	TRBJ2-2	.	TGTGCCAGCAGTTACGATCGCACCGGGGAGCTGTTTTTT	CASSYDRTGELFF
.	TRBV28	TRBJ1-4	TRBD1	TGTGCCAGCAGTTCCCTGACAGGGGGTTACACTAATGAAAAACTGTTTTTT	CASSSLTGGYTNEKLFF
.	TRBV4-1	TRBJ1-1	.	TGCGCCAGCAGCCAAGTTACGGCAAACACTGAAGCTTTCTTT	CASSQVTANTEAFF
.	TRBV4-3	TRBJ2-7	.	TGCGCCAGCAGCCAAGATCCGGGGACCTACGAGCAGTACTTC	CASSQDPGTYEQYF
.	TRBV18	TRBJ1-1	.	TGTGCCAGCTCACCCTTCGGGGGTTCCACTGAAGCTTTCTTT	CASSPFGGSTEAFF
.	TRBV28	TRBJ2-1	.	TGTGCCAGCAGTTTTGTAGAGAACAATGAGCAGTTCTTC	CASSFVENNEQFF
.	TRBV2	TRBJ2-1	TRBD2	TGTGCCAGCAGGGAACCTAGCGGGGGGGCTGAGGGGAAGGAGCAGTTCTTC	CASREPSGGAEGKEQFF
.	TRBV6-5	TRBJ1-1	.	TGTGCCAGCAGTTATCAGGTGCCGGACACTGAAGCTTTCTTT	CASSYQVPDTEAFF
.	TRBV9	TRBJ2-1	.	TGTGCCAGCAGCGTAGAAGGGAATGAGCAGTTCTTC	CASSVEGNEQFF
.	TRBV2	TRBJ2-7	TRBD1	TGTGCCAGCAGTGGGGGACAGGGTATCTACGAGCAGTACTTC	CASSGGQGIYEQYF
.	TRBV6-1	TRBJ1-2	TRBD1	TGTGCCAGCACTATGACAGGGGAGGTTGAGGGCTACACCTTC	CASTMTGEVEGYTF
.	TRBV6-1	TRBJ1-4	.	TGTGCCAGCAGTGAATATAGGGTCTCTAATGAAAAACTGTTTTTT	CASSEYRVSNEKLFF
.	TRBV10-3	TRBJ2-7	TRBD2	TGTGCCATCAGGGGGACTAGCGGGGAAGGCTACGAGCAGTACTTC	CAIRGTSGEGYEQYF
.	TRBV6-1	TRBJ2-1	.	TGTGCCAGCACCCCGACAGGCAATGAGCAGTTCTTC	CASTPTGNEQFF
.	TRBV27	TRBJ2-2	.	TGTGCCAGCAGTTTATCGAGGGGCAGGGCGGGCACCGGGGAGCTGTTTTTT	CASSLSRGRAGTGELFF
.	TRBV4-1	TRBJ2-7	.	TGCGCCAGCAGCCAAGTGCCCGGGGCCGGGGACGAGCAGTACTTC	CASSQVPGAGDEQYF
.	TRBV7-6	TRBJ2-7	.	TGTGCCAGCGGCGACCGTTACGAGCAGTACTTC	CASGDRYEQYF
.	TRBV11-2	TRBJ2-7	TRBD1	TGTGCCAGCAGCTTAGTTGTGACAGGGGACTCCTACGAGCAGTACTTC	CASSLVVTGDSYEQYF
.	TRBV11-2	TRBJ1-1	.	TGTGCCAGCAGCTTAGTGACGCAGGGACCAAACACTGAAGCTTTCTTT	CASSLVTQGPNTEAFF
.	TRBV6-5	TRBJ2-1	TRBD2	TGTGCCAGCAGTTTTACTAGCGGGGAACCGAATGAGCAGTTCTTC	CASSFTSGEPNEQFF
once	TRBV28	TRBJ2-7	.	TGTGCCAGCAGTCTGAGGGCCTACGAGCAGTACTTC	CASSLRAYEQYF
few	TRBV4-1	TRBJ1-1	.	TGCGCCAGCAGCCAAATGCGGAACACTGAAGCTTTCTTT	CASSQMRNTEAFF